One and the same sample provided the 20 T cell receptor beta chains below, sequenced in a study of Graves' ophthalmopathy and Graves' hyperthyroidism (dated by TCRdb to 2016 to 2019). Sequencing was performed on an Illumina HiSeq 2000. For repertoire sequencing, TCR beta CDR3 regions were amplified from RNA transcripts. A first-round RT-PCR used HTBI primers with the Qiagen OneStep RT-PCR kit, followed by a second-round multiplex PCR, size selection and purification. TCRdb trimmed the raw reads at Q25, called clones with MiXCR and kept productive beta chains. Here each entry gathers all rows of one CDR3 protein and keeps the most common genes and DNA. Within this sample are just over 400,000 distinct CDR3 sequences, with roughly 20% of them counted one time only. The ten largest account for approximately 3% of the sample. Sequenced material: peripheral blood. The receptors come from a woman between 18 and 30 years old with stable Graves' hyperthyroidism. Donor details come from another sample of the same person, matched by shared clones.

This clonotype was found many times. The rearrangement uses TRBV6-5 and TRBJ1-2; TRBD1 aligns across 8 bases. The J segment lost 7 bases and the V segment lost 5 bases, leaving 15 bases of the junction unmatched. Germline-derived CDR1 and CDR2 are MNHEY and SVGAGI. The CDR3 length is 16 residues. The CDR3 nucleotides read TGTGCCAGCAGTCCCTACCTAAGGACAGGGCCTGGTGGCTACACCTTC. Its translation: CASSPYLRTGPGGYTF.

The rearrangement links TRBV11-2 to TRBJ1-1; tentative D call: TRBD1 (6 bases). The CDR3 sequence is 17 residues long. Deletions cut 2 bases from V and 2 bases from J, with 18 bases between. Looked up from germline, CDR1 is SGHAT and CDR2 is FQNNGV. CDR3 coding DNA: TGTGCCAGCAGCTTAAATGGAGAGCTAGGGACAAACACTGAAGCTTTCTTT. This codes for CASSLNGELGTNTEAFF.

This chain connects TRBV10-1 to TRBJ2-2, with no clear D. The CDR3 runs to 14 residues. Trimming took 0 bases from V and 7 from J, leaving 9 bases between them. In germline, CDR1 is WNHNN, CDR2 SYGVQD (reference sequence). The CDR3 sequence: CASSESVGFGELFF. The CDR3 coding sequence is TGCGCCAGCAGTGAGTCGGTCGGGTTCGGGGAGCTGTTTTTT.

Note on this clonotype: It may be a read error: a sequence one base away is much more abundant. The chain links TRBV2 to TRBJ2-6; 10 positions match TRBD1. The CDR3 is 16 amino acids. The germline V gene has CDR1 SNHLY and CDR2 FYNNEI. This chain's CDR3 is CASRDRGTSGTNVLTF. CDR3 coding DNA: TGTGCCAGCAGGGACAGGGGGACCTCTGGGACCAACGTCCTGACTTTC.

The gene calls are TRBV18 and TRBJ2-5; 9 bases are shared with TRBD2. The germline V gene has CDR1 KGHSH and CDR2 LQKENI. This CDR3 region has 16 residues. J gave up 4 bases and V 5 bases, and 11 bases lay outside the gene matches. CDR3 sequence reads: CASSSGYSGRGETQYF. CDR3 bases: TGTGCCAGCTCATCGGGATATAGCGGGAGAGGAGAGACCCAGTACTTC.

The J gene is TRBJ2-4, the V gene TRBV10-1; the match to TRBD1 covers 11 bases. Germline loops: CDR1 WNHNN, CDR2 SYGVQD (reference sequence). J was trimmed by 9 bases and V by 3 bases; bases with no gene match: 4. This CDR3 is built from 14 residues. CDR3 bases: TGCGCCAGCAGTGATGGGGACAGGGGGTTCATTCAGTACTTC. Translated: CASSDGDRGFIQYF.

This chain connects TRBV6-5 to TRBJ1-5, with D unresolved. In germline, CDR1 is MNHEY, CDR2 SVGAGI. The CDR3 spans 13 residues. V was clipped by 2 bases and J by 7 bases, with 9 bases between them. CDR3 in amino acids: CASSYGQFQPQHF. CDR3 DNA: TGTGCCAGCAGTTACGGGCAGTTCCAGCCCCAGCATTTT.

This clonotype appeared a single time. The gene calls are TRBV6-1 and TRBJ2-7; TRBD2 aligns across 7 bases. Near its end, the DNA agrees better with TRBJ2-1, so the J call may be wrong. This CDR3 has 18 residues. Germline CDR1 MNHNS, CDR2 SASEGT. The CDR3 loop is CASSEARSWRERSNEQFF. The CDR3 DNA reads TGTGCCAGCAGTGAAGCCCGCTCGTGGCGGGAGAGGAGCAATGAGCAGTTCTTC.

This clonotype was observed many times. The chain has TRBV19 and TRBJ1-2; 7 bases are shared with TRBD1. Trimming removed 4 bases from V and 4 bases from J; junction bases left unmatched: 18. The CDR3 runs 18 residues. CDR1 and CDR2 from the germline V gene are LNHDA and SQIVND (reference sequence). The chain's CDR3 is CASSSRATGSRPSYGYTF. For the CDR3, the DNA is TGTGCCAGTAGTAGTCGGGCGACAGGGAGCAGACCTTCCTATGGCTACACCTTC.

The sample holds many counts of this clonotype. The gene calls are TRBV5-1 and TRBJ2-5; D remains unclear. Trimming pared 0 bases from V and 0 bases from J, leaving 6 bases between. CDR1 is SGHRS, CDR2 YFSETQ, per germline. This CDR3 has 14 amino acids. The CDR3 DNA sequence: TGCGCCAGCAGCTTGGCACCGTACCAAGAGACCCAGTACTTC. This gives the protein CASSLAPYQETQYF. Together with reference TRBV5-1 and TRBJ2-5, the CDR3 gives the full variable domain: KAGVTQTPRYLIKTRGQQVTLSCSPISGHRSVSWYQQTPGQGLQFLFEYFSETQRNKGNFPGRFSGRQFSNSRSEMNVSTLELGDSALYLCASSLAPYQETQYFGPGTRLLVL.

This clonotype has a count of ten or more. The genes are TRBV11-2 and TRBJ1-5, with D maybe TRBD1 (6 bases). CDR3 length: 15 amino acids. V gave up 1 base and J gave up 1 base, with 8 bases separating them. CDR1 SGHAT and CDR2 FQNNGV come from the germline V gene. Written as DNA, the CDR3 is TGTGCCAGCAGCTTAGGAAGGGGGAGCAATCAGCCCCAGCATTTT. Translation gives CASSLGRGSNQPQHF. Full variable domain (remainder filled in from reference TRBV11-2 and TRBJ1-5): EAGVAQSPRYKIIEKRQSVAFWCNPISGHATLYWYQQILGQGPKLLIQFQNNGVVDDSQLPKDRFSAERLKGVDSTLKIQPAKLEDSAVYLCASSLGRGSNQPQHFGDGTRLSIL.

This clonotype was observed at least ten times. This chain links TRBV7-9 with TRBJ1-6; possibly TRBD1 for D (5 bases). CDR1 is SEHNR and CDR2 is FQNEAQ in the germline V gene (reference sequence). Trimming pared 4 bases from V and 4 bases from J, leaving 11 bases between. CDR3 length: 15 residues. As DNA, the CDR3 is TGTGCCAGCAGCTCAACAGGTGGATATAATTCACCCCTCCACTTT. This translates into CASSSTGGYNSPLHF.

This clonotype was observed many times. This chain links TRBV28 with TRBJ2-2, with TRBD1 matching over 7 bases. The CDR3 runs to 15 residues. Germline lookup yields CDR1 MDHEN and CDR2 SYDVKM. V dropped 4 bases and J dropped 7; count of bases not matched to a gene: 9. In DNA, the CDR3 is TGTGCCAGCAGTTACGGACAGGTGATATTCGGGGAGCTGTTTTTT. It codes for CASSYGQVIFGELFF.

A note on this clonotype: Given a much more abundant clone one base away, this may be a read error. This CDR3 fails to terminate in the conserved phenylalanine or tryptophan, so it likely reflects a read error. CDR3: CASSFPTGREIQYS. DNA for the CDR3: TGTGCCAGCAGTTTCCCGACAGGGCGGGAGATCCAGTACTCC. The V gene is TRBV28, the J gene TRBJ2-5; possibly TRBD1 or TRBD2 for D (7 bases each). The CDR3 extends over 14 amino acids. Germline assignment: CDR1 MDHEN and CDR2 SYDVKM.

This clonotype was seen repeatedly, ten times or more. The V call is TRBV6-2 or TRBV6-3, the J call TRBJ1-2; TRBD1 matches 8 bases. V shed 7 bases, J shed 3 bases, and the junction held 7 bases outside the gene matches. Per the germline V gene, CDR1 is MNHEY and CDR2 is SVGEGT. The CDR3 consists of 14 residues. For the CDR3, the DNA is TGTGCCAGCAACCAGGTGGACAGGGACTATGGCTACACCTTC. Protein: CASNQVDRDYGYTF.

The table lists this clonotype with many counts. V usage is TRBV7-2 and J usage is TRBJ2-7, with D possibly matching TRBD2 (5 bases). CDR1 and CDR2 (germline): SGHTA, FQGNSA. The CDR3 extends over 14 amino acids. Trimming left V 3 bases short and J 2 bases short, with 11 bases between. The CDR3 nucleotides read TGTGCCAGCAGCTTGGGTCGGGGTACCTACGAGCAGTACTTC. It encodes CASSLGRGTYEQYF.

This clonotype was seen only once. The rearrangement joins TRBV20-1 to TRBJ1-1; tentatively, D is TRBD1 (5 bases). Trimming took off 0 bases at V and 4 bases at J, with 12 bases between the two ends. The V gene's germline CDR1 is DFQATT and CDR2 SNEGSKA (reference sequence). The CDR3 covers 14 residues. The CDR3 here is CSARDIGTGTEAFF. CDR3 nucleotide sequence: TGCAGTGCTAGAGATATCGGGACGGGCACTGAAGCTTTCTTT.

The genes are TRBV12-3 or TRBV12-4 and TRBJ1-1; D ambiguous. V lost 5 bases to trimming and J lost 7 bases, with 14 bases between them. There are 13 residues in the CDR3. The CDR3 region is CASSPGRIVEAFF. In nucleotides, the CDR3 is TGTGCCAGCAGTCCCGGACGGATAGTTGAAGCTTTCTTT.

This clonotype was found many times. The chain uses TRBV28 and TRBJ1-2; tentative D call: TRBD1 (6 bases). This CDR3 comprises 11 residues. V lost 6 bases to trimming and J lost 8 bases, with 10 bases between them. Germline V gives CDR1 MDHEN, CDR2 SYDVKM. The CDR3 DNA sequence: TGTGCCAGCAGAAGGGGGGACGGCTACACCTTC. This codes for CASRRGDGYTF.

This clonotype has a count of ten or more. This sequence joins TRBV29-1 and TRBJ2-7; unclear D gene. The CDR3 runs 11 residues. V lost 4 bases and J 7 bases, leaving 11 bases between the germline ends. CDR1 and CDR2 (germline): SQVTM, ANQGSEA. The CDR3 DNA sequence: TGCAGCGTTGTGGTGTTTGGGGAGCAGTACTTC. This codes for CSVVVFGEQYF.